The 5 T cell receptor beta chains below all came from one sample that was sequenced in a study of technical replicates of blood from a handful of donors. The protocol was immunoSEQ multiplex PCR, while the TCRdb copy is restricted to in-frame clones and leaves out a portion. Found here are some 83,000 clones, roughly 92% of them singletons; the top ten hold approximately 0.25%. The material sequenced was T cells isolated from PBMCs. These receptors were obtained from a human donor in good health.

The V gene is TRBV29-1, the J gene TRBJ2-3; D is perhaps TRBD2 (7 bases). The germline V gene encodes CDR1 SQVTM and CDR2 ANQGSEA. Trimming took 8 bases from V and 3 from J, leaving 21 bases between them. The CDR3 is 15 amino acids. For the CDR3, the DNA is TGCAGCTCCCGCGGGGGCGAGGGGTTGACAGATACGCAGTATTTT. This codes for CSSRGGEGLTDTQYF.

This clone was observed a single time. The chain carries TRBV5-1 and TRBJ2-1; the D gene is possibly TRBD2 (5 bases). The germline V gene encodes CDR1 SGHRS and CDR2 YFSETQ. V lost 0 bases to trimming and J lost 9 bases, with 19 bases between them. The CDR3 has 16 residues. CDR3 sequence reads: CASSLALGLAGSEQFF. The DNA for the CDR3 is TGCGCCAGCAGCTTGGCCTTAGGGCTAGCCGGCAGTGAGCAGTTCTTC.

The chain links TRBV5-4 to TRBJ1-1; D gene unclear. The CDR3 has 15 residues. Trimming cost V 0 bases and J 6 bases, with 15 bases left between them. Germline V gene sequence: CDR1 SGHNT, CDR2 YYREEE (reference sequence). CDR3: CASSLATGRTAEAFF. CDR3 bases: TGTGCCAGCAGCTTGGCTACCGGCCGAACAGCTGAAGCTTTCTTT.

This chain connects TRBV27 to TRBJ2-3; D is uncertain. CDR3 length equals 14 residues. The V gene's germline CDR1 is MNHEY and CDR2 SMNVEV (reference sequence). Trimming took 3 bases from V and 2 from J, leaving 9 bases between them. In DNA, the CDR3 is TGTGCCAGCAGTTTTGCAGGCATCACAGATACGCAGTATTTT. Translating gives CASSFAGITDTQYF.

The chain links TRBV29-1 to TRBJ2-1; a possible D gene is TRBD1 (5 bases). CDR1 is SQVTM, CDR2 ANQGSEA, per germline. The CDR3 contains 15 residues. Trimming took 4 bases from V and 0 from J, leaving 13 bases between them. The CDR3 is CSVVQGPSSYNEQFF. CDR3 coding DNA: TGCAGCGTTGTGCAGGGCCCCAGCTCCTACAATGAGCAGTTCTTC.